This T cell receptor (beta chain) is from a study of shared clonotypes between healthy human individuals. CDR1 SNHLY and CDR2 FYNNEI come from the germline V gene. Trimming took 4 bases from V and 0 from J, leaving 9 bases between them. CDR3 length: 15 residues. Method: immunoSEQ multiplex PCR; TCRdb's copy keeps in-frame clones and lacks some. This sample yields fewer than 800,000 clones, of which under 95% are seen a single time; approximately 24% belongs to the top ten. Naive CD8 cells, CD45RO-negative and positively selected for CCR7, excluded terminally differentiated effector memory CD45RA+ cells. Each of the donors was a healthy adult who was HIV-negative and had not had a recent acute infection or vaccination. This clone was seen a single time.

The sequence derives from a young man in good health. The gene calls are TRBV2 and TRBJ2-2; D remains ambiguous. The specimen was naive CD8+ T cells sorted from blood. In nucleotides, the CDR3 is TGTGCCAGCAGTGCGGTAGATTCGAACACCGGGGAGCTGTTTTTT. It is translated as CASSAVDSNTGELFF.